The 29 T cell receptor beta chains below all came from one sample that was sequenced in a study of blood T cell repertoires in COVID-19. Data came from immunoSEQ multiplex PCR; TCRdb stores just in-frame clones and leaves some out. The sample gives 160,000 or so clones, 80% to 90% of which show up once; approximately 15% is in the top ten. Specimen: peripheral blood. The source of these receptors is a woman aged 40-49 years with acute or convalescent COVID-19.

This chain connects TRBV7-8 to TRBJ2-5; D gene ambiguous. The CDR3 is 13 residues long. Germline CDR1 and CDR2: SGHVS and FQNEAQ. V was cut by 3 bases and J by 0 bases, with 5 bases left in between. The CDR3 DNA reads as TGTGCCAGCAGCTTCCGGGACCAAGAGACCCAGTACTTC. Translating gives CASSFRDQETQYF.

The chain links TRBV20-1 to TRBJ1-5, with a possible D match to TRBD1 (5 bases). CDR3 length: 15 residues. The V and J ends lost 3 bases and 5 bases respectively, with 17 bases between them. Germline V gene sequence: CDR1 DFQATT, CDR2 SNEGSKA (reference sequence). CDR3 sequence reads: CSASVGGSFDQPQHF. CDR3 bases: TGCAGTGCTAGTGTGGGGGGGTCATTCGATCAGCCCCAGCATTTT.

The V and J genes are TRBV11-1 and TRBJ1-1; weak D call: TRBD1 (6 bases). This CDR3 region has 15 residues. CDR1 and CDR2 (germline): SGHAT, FQDESV (reference sequence). The V end was cut by 5 bases, the J end by 4 bases, with 17 bases between. The CDR3 DNA reads TGTGCCAGCAGCCATAGGACAGATTTAATCACTGAAGCTTTCTTT. It translates to CASSHRTDLITEAFF.

The chain carries TRBV18 and TRBJ2-7; D is possibly TRBD2 (6 bases). The CDR3 is made up of 12 amino acids. V dropped 9 bases and J dropped 3 bases, with 12 bases sitting between them. CDR1 KGHSH and CDR2 LQKENI come from the germline V gene. The CDR3 nucleotides read TGTGCCAGTTCCCGGGGGTACTACGAGCAGTACTTC. Amino acids: CASSRGYYEQYF.

The chain uses TRBV21-1 and TRBJ2-1; TRBD1 is the table's D call, not checked against the DNA. TRBV21-1 is marked as a pseudogene. This CDR3 is built from 16 residues. CDR3 in amino acids: CASSKDRTLKTNEQFF. CDR3 DNA: TGTGCCAGCAGCAAAGATAGGACACTTAAAACCAATGAGCAGTTCTTC.

This chain joins TRBV6-5 and TRBJ2-1, with D possibly being TRBD1 (5 bases). The CDR3 contains 13 residues. Germline V lookup: CDR1 MNHEY, CDR2 SVGAGI. V lost 8 bases and J lost 5, with 13 bases in between. DNA for the CDR3: TGTGCCAGCCGAAAGGGGTTGGACAATGAGCAGTTCTTC. As protein: CASRKGLDNEQFF.

This sequence joins TRBV4-1 and TRBJ2-4, with D tentatively TRBD1 (6 bases). The CDR3 sequence is 15 residues long. Germline CDR1 MGHRA, CDR2 YSYEKL. With 5 bases removed from V and 3 bases from J, the gap between germline ends came to 14 bases. As DNA, the CDR3 is TGCGCCAGCAGCTTACAGGGTATTGACAAAAACATTCAGTACTTC. Translation: CASSLQGIDKNIQYF.

The count of this clone is one. The rearrangement joins TRBV4-1 to TRBJ2-5; 14 nucleotides line up with TRBD2. The CDR3 has 17 residues. J gave up 4 bases and V 1 base, and 5 bases lay outside the gene matches. Germline loops: CDR1 MGHRA, CDR2 YSYEKL. The CDR3 protein is CASSQGLAGGPGETQYF. CDR3 bases: TGCGCCAGCAGCCAAGGACTAGCGGGAGGGCCCGGAGAGACCCAGTACTTC.

The V and J genes are TRBV27 and TRBJ1-6; D unclear. This CDR3 spans 13 amino acids. Looked up from germline, CDR1 is MNHEY and CDR2 is SMNVEV (reference sequence). V was cut by 8 bases and J by 8 bases, with 13 bases left in between. CDR3 protein: CASGRNTDSPLHF. CDR3 coding DNA: TGTGCCAGCGGCCGTAATACAGATTCACCCCTCCACTTT.

V gene TRBV11-2 combines with J gene TRBJ2-3, with TRBD2 matching 7 bases. Germline CDR1 and CDR2: SGHAT and FQNNGV. The CDR3 contains 16 residues. J lost 1 base, V lost 5 bases, and 9 bases had no gene match. In DNA, the CDR3 is TGTGCCAGCAGCCCCGCGGGAGTTGCTGGCACAGATACGCAGTATTTT. Encoded protein: CASSPAGVAGTDTQYF. Supplemented by reference TRBV11-2 and TRBJ2-3, the full variable domain reads EAGVAQSPRYKIIEKRQSVAFWCNPISGHATLYWYQQILGQGPKLLIQFQNNGVVDDSQLPKDRFSAERLKGVDSTLKIQPAKLEDSAVYLCASSPAGVAGTDTQYFGPGTRLTVL.

The V call is TRBV12-3 or TRBV12-4, the J call TRBJ2-7; TRBD2 is a possible D gene (5 bases). CDR3 length: 13 amino acids. The V gene lost 2 bases and the J gene lost 3 bases, with 8 bases spanning the gap. CDR3 nucleotides: TGTGCCAGCAGTTTACACGGGAACTACGAGCAGTACTTC. It yields the protein CASSLHGNYEQYF.

V and J are TRBV12-5 and TRBJ2-1; 7 nucleotides match TRBD2. V lost 6 bases, J lost 7 bases, and 9 bases stayed unmatched. The germline V gene encodes CDR1 LGHNT and CDR2 FRNRAP. The CDR3 runs to 14 residues. The CDR3 DNA reads as TGTGCTAGTGGAGCGGGGTACACACAGAATGAGCAGTTCTTC. Its translation: CASGAGYTQNEQFF.

V and J are TRBV9 and TRBJ2-3; TRBD1 matches 7 bases. CDR3 length: 14 residues. Germline V CDR1 and CDR2: SGDLS, YYNGEE. With V trimmed by 4 bases and J by 2 bases, 4 bases remained unmatched. CDR3 nucleotide sequence: TGTGCCAGCAGCCCAGGACAGGACACAGATACGCAGTATTTT. Translation: CASSPGQDTDTQYF.

V usage is TRBV6-5 and J usage is TRBJ2-3; TRBD1 agrees at 7 bases. Germline CDR1 is MNHEY and CDR2 is SVGAGI. The CDR3 is 15 amino acids. Trimming removed 0 bases from V and 2 bases from J; junction bases left unmatched: 2. The CDR3: CASSYSQGITDTQYF. CDR3 DNA: TGTGCCAGCAGTTACTCACAGGGGATCACAGATACGCAGTATTTT.

This CDR3 reads CASLAGEFDNEQFF. CDR3 DNA sequence: TGTGCCAGCCTAGCGGGGGAGTTCGACAATGAGCAGTTCTTC. The chain is built from TRBV2 and TRBJ2-1, with 10 positions matching TRBD2. With V trimmed by 8 bases and J by 5 bases, 6 bases remained unmatched. The germline V gene encodes CDR1 SNHLY and CDR2 FYNNEI. CDR3 size: 14 residues.

The gene calls are TRBV19 and TRBJ2-1, with TRBD1 matching over 7 bases. V was pared by 4 bases and J by 4 bases, with 7 bases of the junction left unmatched. The germline gives CDR1 LNHDA, CDR2 SQIVND (reference sequence). The CDR3 totals 15 residues. For the CDR3, the DNA is TGTGCCAGTAGTAGTCGACAGGGACCTTACAATGAGCAGTTCTTC. Translated, it gives CASSSRQGPYNEQFF.

The V gene is TRBV11-2, the J gene TRBJ2-3; weak D call: TRBD2 (5 bases). CDR1 is SGHAT and CDR2 is FQNNGV in the germline V gene. The CDR3 runs to 13 residues. Deletions cut 3 bases from V and 5 bases from J, with 9 bases between. The CDR3 region is CASSFLAGDTQYF. Written as DNA, the CDR3 is TGTGCCAGCAGCTTTCTAGCCGGAGATACGCAGTATTTT.

The chain is built from TRBV4-2 and TRBJ2-1, with 11 bases fitting TRBD2. The CDR3 has 16 amino acids. Per the germline V gene, CDR1 is LGHNA and CDR2 is YNFKEQ. Trimming removed 4 bases from V and 10 bases from J; junction bases left unmatched: 12. CDR3 DNA: TGTGCCAGCAGCCCCCTGACTAGCGGGGCCAGGTGGGAGCAGTTCTTC. This codes for CASSPLTSGARWEQFF.

The rearrangement uses TRBV30 and TRBJ2-7; D might be TRBD2 (5 bases). Trimming took 0 bases from V and 2 from J, leaving 11 bases between them. The CDR3 has 14 residues. Germline-derived CDR1 and CDR2 are GTSNPN and SVGIG (reference sequence). Here the CDR3 DNA reads TGTGCCTGGAGTGTCCGACCGACTACCTACGAGCAGTACTTC. This codes for CAWSVRPTTYEQYF. Full variable domain (rest looked up from reference TRBV30 and TRBJ2-7): SQTIHQWPATLVQPVGSPLSLECTVEGTSNPNLYWYRQAAGRGLQLLFYSVGIGQISSEVPQNLSASRPQDRQFILSSKKLLLSDSGFYLCAWSVRPTTYEQYFGPGTRLTVT.

This rearrangement joins TRBV30 to TRBJ1-2, with D possibly being TRBD1 (6 bases). This CDR3 contains 15 residues. Germline V gene sequence: CDR1 GTSNPN, CDR2 SVGIG (reference sequence). The V end lost 6 bases, the J end lost 5 bases, and 22 bases lay between the germline ends. The CDR3 reads CACSSGQGWGYGYTF. The CDR3 coding sequence is TGTGCCTGCTCCTCTGGGCAGGGGTGGGGGTATGGCTACACCTTC.

The rearrangement uses TRBV3-1 (or the pseudogene TRBV3-2) and TRBJ1-1; D gene ambiguous. This CDR3 spans 13 amino acids. Germline CDR1 LGHDT, CDR2 YNNKEL (reference sequence). The V end was cut by 2 bases, the J end by 9 bases, with 13 bases between. CDR3 sequence: CASSQSRDSQAFF. The DNA of the CDR3 is TGTGCCAGCAGCCAATCTCGAGACTCGCAAGCTTTCTTT.

The chain employs TRBV5-6 and TRBJ2-2; 9 nucleotides agree with TRBD1. CDR1 SGHDT and CDR2 YYEEEE come from the germline V gene. The ends lost 4 bases at V and 4 bases at J; junction bases unmatched: 17. The CDR3 is made up of 19 amino acids. The CDR3 nucleotides are TGTGCCAGCAGCCGATACCGGGACAGGGAGTGGTATCTCACCGGGGAGCTGTTTTTT. This gives the protein CASSRYRDREWYLTGELFF.

The CDR3 here is CSASRGGGGPNYGYTF. The CDR3 DNA reads as TGCAGTGCTAGTAGAGGGGGCGGAGGGCCTAACTATGGCTACACCTTC. The rearrangement joins TRBV20-1 to TRBJ1-2; 7 bases line up with TRBD1. The CDR3 is made up of 16 amino acids. Germline assignment: CDR1 DFQATT and CDR2 SNEGSKA (reference sequence). The junction had 10 bases not matched to a gene; V was cut back by 3 bases and J by 0 bases.

The chain has TRBV29-1 and TRBJ1-2; maybe TRBD1 (6 bases). Per the germline V gene, CDR1 is SQVTM and CDR2 is ANQGSEA. V lost 7 bases to trimming and J lost 6 bases, with 27 bases between them. The CDR3 length is 16 residues. In nucleotides, the CDR3 is TGCAGCGCCCCATTTGGCGGCAGGGGATTGGAGGATGGCTACACCTTC. Its translation is CSAPFGGRGLEDGYTF.

The chain employs TRBV4-1 and TRBJ2-1; 7 bases line up with TRBD2. There are 15 residues in the CDR3. V gave up 0 bases and J gave up 10 bases; unmatched junction bases: 9. Germline lookup yields CDR1 MGHRA and CDR2 YSYEKL. The CDR3 region is CASSQDSTSPREQFF. Written as DNA, the CDR3 is TGCGCCAGCAGCCAAGATTCGACTAGCCCAAGGGAGCAGTTCTTC.

Only one count was recorded for this clone. The V gene is TRBV10-3, the J gene TRBJ2-2, with a tentative D call TRBD2 (6 bases). Germline lookup yields CDR1 ENHRY and CDR2 SYGVKD. The CDR3 loop spans 16 amino acids. V lost 0 bases, J lost 4 bases, and 12 bases lay in between. For the CDR3, the DNA is TGTGCCATCAGTGAGTCGGGTCTAGCGATCACCGGGGAGCTGTTTTTT. It encodes CAISESGLAITGELFF.

The rearrangement joins TRBV12-3 or TRBV12-4 to TRBJ2-7; weak D call: TRBD1 (5 bases). V lost 6 bases to trimming and J lost 10 bases, with 13 bases between them. CDR3 size: 11 residues. The CDR3 protein is CASSSRQFQYF. The CDR3 DNA sequence: TGTGCCAGCAGCTCCAGACAGTTCCAGTACTTC.

The chain couples TRBV5-1 to TRBJ2-1; a weak D match, TRBD1 (6 bases). The CDR3 length is 15 residues. Germline loops: CDR1 SGHRS, CDR2 YFSETQ. Trimming removed 0 bases from V and 5 bases from J, with 12 bases in between. The CDR3 sequence: CASSLGTEPHNEQFF. The CDR3 region has the DNA TGCGCCAGCAGCTTGGGGACAGAGCCCCACAATGAGCAGTTCTTC.

CDR3 bases: TGTGCCAGCAGCCAATTGGACATCCCCTACGAGCAGTACTTC. This translates into CASSQLDIPYEQYF. This rearrangement joins TRBV14 to TRBJ2-7, with TRBD1 as a possible D gene (5 bases). The germline V gene encodes CDR1 SGHDN and CDR2 FVKESK. Deletions cut 2 bases from V and 2 bases from J, with 10 bases between. The CDR3 length is 14 residues.